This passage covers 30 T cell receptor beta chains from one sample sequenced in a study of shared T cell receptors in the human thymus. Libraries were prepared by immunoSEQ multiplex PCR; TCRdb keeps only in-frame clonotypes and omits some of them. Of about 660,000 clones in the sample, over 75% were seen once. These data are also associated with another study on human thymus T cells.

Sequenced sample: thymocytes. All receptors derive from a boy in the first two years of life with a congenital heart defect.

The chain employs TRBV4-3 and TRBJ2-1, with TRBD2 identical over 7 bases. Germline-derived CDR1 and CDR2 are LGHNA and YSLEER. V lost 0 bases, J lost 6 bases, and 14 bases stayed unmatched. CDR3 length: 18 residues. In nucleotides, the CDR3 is TGCGCCAGCAGCCAAGATAGGGTGGGAGGGCCGTTTTGCAATGAGCAGTTCTTC. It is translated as CASSQDRVGGPFCNEQFF.

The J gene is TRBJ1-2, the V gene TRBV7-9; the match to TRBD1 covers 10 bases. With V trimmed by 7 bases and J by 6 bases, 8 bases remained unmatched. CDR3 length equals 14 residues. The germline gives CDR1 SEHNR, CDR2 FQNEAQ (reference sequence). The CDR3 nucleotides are TGTGCCAGCAACCGACAGGGGGCGAAGCATGGCTACACCTTC. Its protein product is CASNRQGAKHGYTF.

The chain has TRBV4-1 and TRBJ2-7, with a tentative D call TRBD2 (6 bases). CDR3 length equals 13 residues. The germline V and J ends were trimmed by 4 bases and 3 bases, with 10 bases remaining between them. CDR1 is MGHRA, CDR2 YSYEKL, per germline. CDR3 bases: TGCGCCAGCAGCCCCACGACTAGCTACGAGCAGTACTTC. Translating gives CASSPTTSYEQYF.

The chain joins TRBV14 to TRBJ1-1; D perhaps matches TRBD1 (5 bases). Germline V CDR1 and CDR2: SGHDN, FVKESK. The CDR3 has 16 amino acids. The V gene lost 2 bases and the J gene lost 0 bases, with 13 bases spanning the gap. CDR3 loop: CASSQSGGYMNTEAFF. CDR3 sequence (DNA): TGTGCCAGCAGCCAATCCGGGGGTTACATGAACACTGAAGCTTTCTTT. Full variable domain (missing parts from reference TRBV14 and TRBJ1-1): EAGVTQFPSHSVIEKGQTVTLRCDPISGHDNLYWYRRVMGKEIKFLLHFVKESKQDESGMPNNRFLAERTGGTYSTLKVQPAELEDSGVYFCASSQSGGYMNTEAFFGQGTRLTVV.

CDR3 in DNA: TGTGCCAGCAGCCAACTAGCGGGCGGCTACAATGAGCAGTTCTTC. This encodes CASSQLAGGYNEQFF. The V gene is TRBV13, the J gene TRBJ2-1; 9 bases fit TRBD2. The V gene's germline CDR1 is PRHDT and CDR2 FYEKMQ (reference sequence). With V trimmed by 5 bases and J by 3 bases, 5 bases remained unmatched. The CDR3 spans 15 residues.

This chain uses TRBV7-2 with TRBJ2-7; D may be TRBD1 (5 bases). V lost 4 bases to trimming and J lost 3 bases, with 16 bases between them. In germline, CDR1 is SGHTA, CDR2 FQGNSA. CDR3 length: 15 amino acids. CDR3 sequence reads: CASSSTGSGGYEQYF. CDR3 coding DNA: TGTGCCAGCAGCTCTACAGGTTCGGGTGGCTACGAGCAGTACTTC.

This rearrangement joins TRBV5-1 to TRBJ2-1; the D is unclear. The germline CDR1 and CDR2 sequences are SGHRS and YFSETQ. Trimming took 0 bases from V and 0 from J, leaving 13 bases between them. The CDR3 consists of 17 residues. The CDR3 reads CASSLEWFPSSYNEQFF. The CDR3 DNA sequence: TGCGCCAGCAGCTTGGAGTGGTTTCCCAGCTCCTACAATGAGCAGTTCTTC.

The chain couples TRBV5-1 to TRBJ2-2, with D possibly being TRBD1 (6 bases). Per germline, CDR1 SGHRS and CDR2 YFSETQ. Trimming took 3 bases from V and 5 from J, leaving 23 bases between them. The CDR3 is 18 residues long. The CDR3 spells CASSSHSHDRSGTGELFF. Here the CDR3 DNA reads TGCGCCAGCAGCTCCCACAGCCATGACAGGTCTGGGACCGGGGAGCTGTTTTTT.

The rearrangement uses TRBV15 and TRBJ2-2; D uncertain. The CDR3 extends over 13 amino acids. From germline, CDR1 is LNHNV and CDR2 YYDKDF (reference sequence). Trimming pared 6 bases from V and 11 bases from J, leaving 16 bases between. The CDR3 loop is CATSTRVPLELFF. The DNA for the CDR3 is TGTGCCACCAGTACCCGGGTCCCACTCGAGCTGTTTTTT.

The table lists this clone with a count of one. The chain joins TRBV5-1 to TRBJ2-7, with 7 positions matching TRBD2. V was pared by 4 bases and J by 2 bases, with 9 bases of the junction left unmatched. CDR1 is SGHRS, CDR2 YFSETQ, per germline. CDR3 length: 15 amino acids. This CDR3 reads CASSPGREAPYEQYF. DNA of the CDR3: TGCGCCAGCAGCCCCGGACGGGAGGCTCCCTACGAGCAGTACTTC.

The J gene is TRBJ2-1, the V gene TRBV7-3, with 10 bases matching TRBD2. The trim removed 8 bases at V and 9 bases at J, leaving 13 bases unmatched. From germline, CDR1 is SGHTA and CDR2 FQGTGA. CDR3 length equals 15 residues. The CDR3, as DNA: TGTGCCAGCGGGCCAAGCGGGAGGGCCGGGGGTGAGCAGTTCTTC. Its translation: CASGPSGRAGGEQFF.

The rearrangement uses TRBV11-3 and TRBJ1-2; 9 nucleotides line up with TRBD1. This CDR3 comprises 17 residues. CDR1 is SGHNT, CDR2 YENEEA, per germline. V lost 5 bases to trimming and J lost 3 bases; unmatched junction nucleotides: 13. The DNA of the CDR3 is TGTGCCAGCAGCCTACCGTACAGGGGGCTCGGGGACTATGGCTACACCTTC. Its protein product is CASSLPYRGLGDYGYTF. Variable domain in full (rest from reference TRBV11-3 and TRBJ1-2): EAGVVQSPRYKIIEKKQPVAFWCNPISGHNTLYWYLQNLGQGPELLIRYENEEAVDDSQLPKDRFSAERLKGVDSTLKIQPAELGDSAVYLCASSLPYRGLGDYGYTFGSGTRLTVV.

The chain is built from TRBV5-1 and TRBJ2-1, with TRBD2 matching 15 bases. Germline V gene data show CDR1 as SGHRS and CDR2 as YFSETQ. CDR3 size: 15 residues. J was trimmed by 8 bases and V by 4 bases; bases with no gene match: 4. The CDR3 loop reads CASSRTSGRADEQFF. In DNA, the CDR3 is TGCGCCAGCAGCCGGACTAGCGGGAGGGCCGATGAGCAGTTCTTC.

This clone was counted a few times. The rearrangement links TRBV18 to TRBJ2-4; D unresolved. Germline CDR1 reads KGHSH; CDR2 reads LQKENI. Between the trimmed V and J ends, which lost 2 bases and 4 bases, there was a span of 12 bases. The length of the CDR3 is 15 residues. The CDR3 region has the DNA TGTGCCAGCTCACCAGATTCTACGACAAAAAACATTCAGTACTTC. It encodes CASSPDSTTKNIQYF. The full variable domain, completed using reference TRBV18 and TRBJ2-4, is NAGVMQNPRHLVRRRGQEARLRCSPMKGHSHVYWYRQLPEEGLKFMVYLQKENIIDESGMPKERFSAEFPKEGPSILRIQQVVRGDSAAYFCASSPDSTTKNIQYFGAGTRLSVL.

The CDR3 here is CASSLKGRGSGANVLTF. In DNA form, the CDR3 reads TGTGCCAGCAGCTTAAAGGGTCGGGGCTCTGGGGCCAACGTCCTGACTTTC. The rearrangement joins TRBV11-2 to TRBJ2-6, with D perhaps matching TRBD2 (5 bases). Germline CDR1 is SGHAT and CDR2 is FQNNGV. V lost 2 bases and J lost 0, with 11 bases in between. The CDR3 totals 17 residues.

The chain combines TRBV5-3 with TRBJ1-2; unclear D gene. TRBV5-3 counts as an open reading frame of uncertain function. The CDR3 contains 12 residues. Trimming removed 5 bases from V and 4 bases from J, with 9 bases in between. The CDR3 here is CARRREIYGYTF. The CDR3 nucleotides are TGTGCCAGAAGACGGGAGATCTATGGCTACACCTTC.

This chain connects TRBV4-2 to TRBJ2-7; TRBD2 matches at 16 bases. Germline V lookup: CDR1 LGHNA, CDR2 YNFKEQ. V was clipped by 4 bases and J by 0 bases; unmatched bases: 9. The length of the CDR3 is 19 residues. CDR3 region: CASSLGTSGRASGSYEQYF. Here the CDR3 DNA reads TGTGCCAGCAGCCTAGGGACTAGCGGGAGGGCCTCAGGCTCCTACGAGCAGTACTTC.

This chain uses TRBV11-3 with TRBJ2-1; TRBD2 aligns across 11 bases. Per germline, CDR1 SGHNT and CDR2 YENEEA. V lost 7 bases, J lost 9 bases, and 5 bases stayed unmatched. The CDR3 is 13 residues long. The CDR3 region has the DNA TGTGCCAGCACACTAGCGGGAGAGGGTGAGCAGTTCTTC. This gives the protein CASTLAGEGEQFF.

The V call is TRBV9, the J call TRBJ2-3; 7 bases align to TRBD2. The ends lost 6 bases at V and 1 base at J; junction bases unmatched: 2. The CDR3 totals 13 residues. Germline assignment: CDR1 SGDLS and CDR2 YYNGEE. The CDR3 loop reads CASNGGGTDTQYF. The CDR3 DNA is TGTGCCAGCAATGGGGGGGGCACAGATACGCAGTATTTT.

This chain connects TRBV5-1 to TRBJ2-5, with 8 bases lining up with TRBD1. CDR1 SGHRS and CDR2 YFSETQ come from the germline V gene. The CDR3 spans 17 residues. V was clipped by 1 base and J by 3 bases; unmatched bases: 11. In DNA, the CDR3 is TGCGCCAGCAGCTTGCCAGGGGGCAGTGTGGGCGAAGAGACCCAGTACTTC. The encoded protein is CASSLPGGSVGEETQYF.

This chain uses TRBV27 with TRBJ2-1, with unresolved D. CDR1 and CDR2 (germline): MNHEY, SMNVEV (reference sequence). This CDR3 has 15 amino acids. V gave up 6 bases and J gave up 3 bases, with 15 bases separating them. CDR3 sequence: CASSWKESDYNEQFF. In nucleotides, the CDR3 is TGTGCCAGCAGCTGGAAGGAGAGCGACTACAATGAGCAGTTCTTC.

The CDR3 spells CASSPTSGRAIYEQYF. CDR3 sequence (DNA): TGTGCCAGCAGCCCAACTAGCGGGAGGGCAATTTACGAGCAGTACTTC. The chain couples TRBV9 to TRBJ2-7; the match to TRBD2 covers 13 bases. The V gene end was trimmed by 4 bases and the J gene end by 4 bases; junction bases not matched to a gene: 8. The germline gives CDR1 SGDLS, CDR2 YYNGEE. The CDR3 extends over 16 amino acids.

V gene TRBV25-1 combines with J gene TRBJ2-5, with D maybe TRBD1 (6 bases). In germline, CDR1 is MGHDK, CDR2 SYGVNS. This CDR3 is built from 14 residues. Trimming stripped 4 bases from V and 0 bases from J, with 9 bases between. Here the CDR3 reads CASSGTGYQETQYF. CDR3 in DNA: TGTGCCAGCAGTGGAACAGGGTACCAAGAGACCCAGTACTTC.

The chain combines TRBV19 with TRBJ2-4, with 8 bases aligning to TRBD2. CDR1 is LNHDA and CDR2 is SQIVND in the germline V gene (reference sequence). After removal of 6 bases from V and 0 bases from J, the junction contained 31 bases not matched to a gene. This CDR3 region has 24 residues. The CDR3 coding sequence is TGTGCCAGTAGCGTTCGGTACCCTTGCACAGGGTCTAACGGGGGGGGGTTAGCCAAAAACATTCAGTACTTC. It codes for CASSVRYPCTGSNGGGLAKNIQYF.

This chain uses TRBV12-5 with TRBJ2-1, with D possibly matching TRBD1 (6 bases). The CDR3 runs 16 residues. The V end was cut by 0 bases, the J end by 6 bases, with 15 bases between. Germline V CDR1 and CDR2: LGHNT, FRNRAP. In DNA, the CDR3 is TGTGCTAGTGGTTTGGTACCGTACAGGGCTACCAATGAGCAGTTCTTC. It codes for CASGLVPYRATNEQFF.

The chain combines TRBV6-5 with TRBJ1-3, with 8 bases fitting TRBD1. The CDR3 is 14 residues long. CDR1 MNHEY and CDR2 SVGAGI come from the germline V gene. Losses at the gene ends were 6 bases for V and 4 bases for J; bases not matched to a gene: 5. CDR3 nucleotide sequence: TGTGCCAGCAGCCAGGGGGCGCCGGGAAACACCATATATTTT. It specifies CASSQGAPGNTIYF.

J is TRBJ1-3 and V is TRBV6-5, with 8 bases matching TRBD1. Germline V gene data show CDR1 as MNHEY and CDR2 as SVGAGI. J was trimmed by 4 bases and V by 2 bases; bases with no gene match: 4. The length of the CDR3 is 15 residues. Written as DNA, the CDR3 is TGTGCCAGCAGTTACCAGACAGGGGAGGGAAACACCATATATTTT. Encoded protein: CASSYQTGEGNTIYF.

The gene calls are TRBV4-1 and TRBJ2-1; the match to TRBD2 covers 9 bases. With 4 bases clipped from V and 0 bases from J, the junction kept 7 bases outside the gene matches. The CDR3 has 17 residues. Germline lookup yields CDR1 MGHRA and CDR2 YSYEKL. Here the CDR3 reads CASSLGLAQHSYNEQFF. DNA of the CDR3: TGCGCCAGCAGCCTGGGACTAGCCCAACACTCCTACAATGAGCAGTTCTTC.

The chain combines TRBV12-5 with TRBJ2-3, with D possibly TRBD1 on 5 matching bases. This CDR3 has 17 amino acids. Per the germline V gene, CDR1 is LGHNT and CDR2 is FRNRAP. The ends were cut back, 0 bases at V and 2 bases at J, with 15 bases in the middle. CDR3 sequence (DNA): TGTGCTAGTGGTTTGGTACTGATGGACACCTACACAGATACGCAGTATTTT. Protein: CASGLVLMDTYTDTQYF.

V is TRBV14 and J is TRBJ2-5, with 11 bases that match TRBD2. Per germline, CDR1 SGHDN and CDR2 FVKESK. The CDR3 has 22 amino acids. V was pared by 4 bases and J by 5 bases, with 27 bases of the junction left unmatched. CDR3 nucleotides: TGTGCCAGCAGCCCCATGGGCCCTCCCCGAGAGGTAGCGGGAGGGCCGAGCGAGACCCAGTACTTC. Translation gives CASSPMGPPREVAGGPSETQYF.